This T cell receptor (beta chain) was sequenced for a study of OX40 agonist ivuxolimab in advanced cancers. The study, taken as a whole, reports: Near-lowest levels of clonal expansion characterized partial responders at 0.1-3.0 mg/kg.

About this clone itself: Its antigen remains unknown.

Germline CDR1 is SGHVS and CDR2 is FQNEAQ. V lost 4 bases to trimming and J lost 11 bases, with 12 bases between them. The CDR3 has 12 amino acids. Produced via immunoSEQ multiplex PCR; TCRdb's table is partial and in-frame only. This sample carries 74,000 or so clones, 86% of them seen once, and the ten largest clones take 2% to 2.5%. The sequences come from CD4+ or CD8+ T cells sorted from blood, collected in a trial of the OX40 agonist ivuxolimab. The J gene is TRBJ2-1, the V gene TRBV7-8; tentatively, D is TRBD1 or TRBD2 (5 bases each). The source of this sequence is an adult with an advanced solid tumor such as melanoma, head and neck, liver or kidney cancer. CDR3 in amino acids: CASSSAGGKQFF. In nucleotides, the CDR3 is TGTGCCAGCAGCTCCGCTGGGGGTAAGCAGTTCTTC.